Sequencing of this T cell receptor (beta chain) was carried out in a study of spatial heterogeneity in lung cancer (dated by TCRdb to 2018 to 2020). Broadly, across the study: More beta-chain than alpha-chain transcripts were consistently detected, likely reflecting higher beta-chain transcript abundance. In the raw uncorrected reads, each unique combination of TCR and UMI appeared more than ten times on average. In non-small cell lung cancer, the study made a quantitative comparison of TCR alpha and beta repertoires among multiple tumor regions, matched nontumor lung and blood. Nonsynonymous mutation counts, determined by whole-exome sequencing of tumor tissue, were related to TCR repertoire features. At surgery, fewer than 250 tumor regions, around 68 matched nontumor lung samples and more than 55 PBMC samples were TCR-sequenced for both alpha and beta chains.

The library came from 5' RACE. This sample was sequenced with a NextSeq 500. In the TCR library protocol, a unique molecular identifier was attached to each TCR cDNA molecule so that PCR and sequencing errors could be corrected. In the authors' own workflow: TCR identification, UMI-based error correction and CDR3 extraction were performed with Decombinator tools. Expanded TCRs were defined as those above a frequency of 2 per 1,000, corresponding to the top 1% of the tumor frequency distribution. Renyi diversity was computed with the R vegan package after each repertoire had been subsampled 100 times to 5,000 TCRs. CDR3 similarity networks were built from amino acid triplet string-kernel similarity, connecting CDR3s with pairwise similarity above 0.82. The public reads were run again by TCRdb, first through fastp at Q25 and then through MiXCR, and only productive beta chains were kept. Under each unique CDR3 protein, matching rows form one entry showing the most common genes and DNA. Here the V and J calls rest on TCRdb's processing, not on the authors' analysis. In this sample the table shows about 8,600 distinct CDR3 sequences, less than 5% of which occur a single time. Clones ranked in the top ten supply over 25% of the sample.

CDR1 and CDR2, looked up from the germline V gene, are SGHRS and YFSETQ. V loses 1 base of germline sequence and J loses 2 bases, and the interval between the two ends is 10 bases. The cysteine opens and the phenylalanine closes a CDR3 of 14 amino acids. Only CDR3 DNA remains: 42 bases, in frame from the first base. This clonotype came up a few times. Its antigen specificity is not known. The input lacks base qualities; no much larger clone sits a single base away. As an off-target read in a library built for alpha chains, this beta chain has a frequency of little significance. The research as a whole found: Ubiquitous expanded tumor TCRs were found in blood more often at tumor resection than at routine follow-up. Additional single-cell paired TCR alpha and beta sequencing was considered necessary to confirm, at a functional level, the hypothesis that regional TCRs recognize regional mutations.

The sample's time point label, decoded: sample taken at primary tumor resection. Whole RNA extracted from tumor and nontumor lung tissue, or from cryopreserved PBMC samples, was used for TCR sequencing without cell sorting. Samples were obtained from 72 patients with early-stage, untreated non-small cell lung cancer from the lung TRACERx cohort. A patient was chosen for TCR sequencing only when enough RNA was available from at least two tumor regions. The chain couples TRBV5-1 to TRBJ2-7; the D gene assignment is ambiguous. The clonotype comes from a male donor with early-stage non-small cell lung cancer. Source: PBMCs, taken at surgery. The DNA sequence is given as TGCGCCAGCAGCTTGTCGCCAGGACCCTACGAGCAGTACTTC. This gives the protein CASSLSPGPYEQYF.